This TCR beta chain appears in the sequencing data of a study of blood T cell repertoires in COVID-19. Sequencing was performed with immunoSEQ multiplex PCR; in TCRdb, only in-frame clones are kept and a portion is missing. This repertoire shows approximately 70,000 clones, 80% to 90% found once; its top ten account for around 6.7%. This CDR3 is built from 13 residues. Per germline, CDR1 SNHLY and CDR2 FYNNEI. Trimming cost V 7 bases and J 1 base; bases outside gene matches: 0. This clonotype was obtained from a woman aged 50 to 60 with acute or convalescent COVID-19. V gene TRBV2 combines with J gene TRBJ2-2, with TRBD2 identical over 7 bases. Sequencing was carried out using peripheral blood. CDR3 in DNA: TGTGCCAGCAAGCGGGAGAACACCGGGGAGCTGTTTTTT. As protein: CASKRENTGELFF.